The TCR beta chain described here comes from a study of cytotoxic CD8 clonotypes in ibrutinib-treated CLL. Across the study: Partial response was seen in about 25 patients and complete response in 2; after median roughly 66 months, around 15 stayed remitted, about 12 progressed.

A remark on this clone: What it recognizes is unknown.

Study-wide points: Sustained-remission and progressing patients diverged in sampling times. Public clonotypes showed up rarely, and on treatment they shrank or held steady.

Generated by immunoSEQ multiplex PCR, the TCRdb table keeps only in-frame clones and is missing some. The table records 20,000 to 25,000 clones, 55% to 85% of them present only once. The V end was cut by 2 bases, the J end by 3 bases, with 7 bases between. Germline V gene sequence: CDR1 MGHRA, CDR2 YSYEKL. The CDR3 is made up of 13 amino acids. The chain recombines TRBV4-1 with TRBJ1-1; D gene unclear. The material was PBMCs, obtained after 12 months of ibrutinib treatment. This clonotype was obtained from a human donor with chronic lymphocytic leukemia. CDR3 bases: TGCGCCAGCAGCCAACGGGAGGACACTGAAGCTTTCTTT. It is translated as CASSQREDTEAFF.